One and the same sample provided the 15 T cell receptor beta chains below, sequenced in a study of shared clonotypes between healthy human individuals. The data were produced by immunoSEQ multiplex PCR, yet TCRdb's version contains in-frame clones alone and is incomplete. The sample has roughly 640,000 clones; approximately 79% are singletons. The specimen was memory CD4+ T cells sorted from blood. The subset was: CD45RA-negative fraction. These receptors were collected from a young woman in good health.

The chain is built from TRBV19 and TRBJ2-5, with TRBD2 matching 13 bases. This CDR3 region has 16 residues. The germline V gene has CDR1 LNHDA and CDR2 SQIVND (reference sequence). After removal of 4 bases from V and 5 bases from J, the junction contained 7 bases not matched to a gene. CDR3 sequence: CASSSRTSGRGETQYF. As DNA, the CDR3 is TGTGCCAGTAGTAGCCGGACTAGCGGGAGAGGGGAGACCCAGTACTTC.

This clone showed up just a few times. The chain employs TRBV18 and TRBJ2-1; 7 bases agree with TRBD2. Germline V gives CDR1 KGHSH, CDR2 LQKENI. The CDR3 consists of 15 residues. V gave up 2 bases and J gave up 4 bases; unmatched junction bases: 5. The DNA for the CDR3 is TGTGCCAGCTCACCATTCCGGGAGGTATACAATGAGCAGTTCTTC. Protein product: CASSPFREVYNEQFF.

The chain employs TRBV28 and TRBJ2-1, with D uncertain. V lost 4 bases to trimming and J lost 8 bases, with 9 bases between them. This CDR3 region has 12 residues. Germline V gives CDR1 MDHEN, CDR2 SYDVKM. CDR3 loop: CASSSRPYEQFF. For the CDR3, the DNA is TGTGCCAGCAGTTCCCGCCCCTATGAGCAGTTCTTC.

Only a few counts were recorded for this clone. V usage is TRBV29-1 and J usage is TRBJ2-2; tentatively, D is TRBD2 (6 bases). Germline values: CDR1 SQVTM, CDR2 ANQGSEA. The CDR3 has 12 residues. V lost 7 bases and J 5 bases, leaving 11 bases between the germline ends. This CDR3 is CSAGLLTGELFF. The CDR3 coding sequence is TGCAGCGCGGGACTTTTAACCGGGGAGCTGTTTTTT.

Comments on this clone: This sample also contains other DNA sequences that code for the same CDR3. The genes are TRBV20-1 and TRBJ1-2, with D unresolved. The CDR3 is made up of 11 amino acids. Germline values: CDR1 DFQATT, CDR2 SNEGSKA (reference sequence). V was shortened by 2 bases and J by 3 bases, with 4 bases between the two germline ends. For the CDR3, the DNA is TGCAGTGCTAGATTAGACTATGGCTACACCTTC. Its protein is CSARLDYGYTF.

The gene calls are TRBV28 and TRBJ2-1; 7 bases map to TRBD2. The CDR3 runs 14 residues. Germline V gene lookup returns CDR1 MDHEN and CDR2 SYDVKM. V was pared by 3 bases and J by 4 bases, with 3 bases of the junction left unmatched. As DNA, the CDR3 is TGTGCCAGCAGTTTGAACGGGAGGTACAATGAGCAGTTCTTC. It encodes CASSLNGRYNEQFF.

This sequence joins TRBV18 and TRBJ2-1; TRBD2 aligns across 12 bases. CDR3 length: 19 amino acids. V trimming: 3 bases; J trimming: 5 bases; junction bases outside the gene matches: 14. Germline CDR1 KGHSH, CDR2 LQKENI. The CDR3 reads CASSPRLAGLAGGDNEQFF. The CDR3 DNA is TGTGCCAGCTCACCTCGTCTCGCAGGGCTAGCGGGAGGGGACAATGAGCAGTTCTTC.

This clone occurred a few times. The V and J genes are TRBV7-2 and TRBJ2-1; no definite D call. In germline, CDR1 is SGHTA, CDR2 FQGNSA. This CDR3 contains 16 residues. V lost 5 bases and J lost 0, with 14 bases in between. CDR3 amino acids: CASSRSAVSSYNEQFF. DNA of the CDR3: TGTGCCAGCAGCAGAAGTGCGGTATCCTCCTACAATGAGCAGTTCTTC.

This chain links TRBV7-2 with TRBJ2-5; D perhaps matches TRBD2 (6 bases). V lost 5 bases to trimming and J lost 1 base, with 14 bases between them. CDR3 length equals 15 residues. Germline CDR1 reads SGHTA; CDR2 reads FQGNSA. Written as DNA, the CDR3 is TGTGCCAGCAGCCCGCCCGGGACTGCCCAAGAGACCCAGTACTTC. This translates into CASSPPGTAQETQYF.

This rearrangement joins TRBV28 to TRBJ1-4; 7 bases map to TRBD1. CDR3 length equals 15 residues. Losses at the gene ends were 5 bases for V and 9 bases for J; bases not matched to a gene: 12. Germline assignment: CDR1 MDHEN and CDR2 SYDVKM. CDR3 sequence reads: CASSVPHLTGKKLFF. The DNA of the CDR3 is TGTGCCAGCAGTGTACCCCATTTGACAGGGAAAAAACTGTTTTTT.

V usage is TRBV29-1 and J usage is TRBJ1-1; D not certain. The CDR3 is 12 residues long. Deletions cut 7 bases from V and 0 bases from J, with 9 bases between. The germline V gene encodes CDR1 SQVTM and CDR2 ANQGSEA. CDR3 loop: CSAQVLNTEAFF. CDR3 nucleotide sequence: TGCAGCGCCCAGGTGTTGAACACTGAAGCTTTCTTT.

This chain connects TRBV7-2 to TRBJ2-1; 7 nucleotides agree with TRBD2. CDR3 length: 14 amino acids. V dropped 2 bases and J dropped 6; count of bases not matched to a gene: 4. Per the germline V gene, CDR1 is SGHTA and CDR2 is FQGNSA. CDR3 coding DNA: TGTGCCAGCAGCTTACAGGCTAGCGGCAATGAGCAGTTCTTC. This translates into CASSLQASGNEQFF.

This clone has just a few counts. The J gene is TRBJ2-5, the V gene TRBV11-2; D is perhaps TRBD1 (5 bases). Per germline, CDR1 SGHAT and CDR2 FQNNGV. The V end was cut by 5 bases, the J end by 0 bases, with 10 bases between. This CDR3 contains 14 residues. As DNA, the CDR3 is TGTGCCAGCAGCCCCCGGACATACCAAGAGACCCAGTACTTC. Translated, it gives CASSPRTYQETQYF. Combining the CDR3 with reference TRBV11-2 and TRBJ2-5 gives the whole variable domain EAGVAQSPRYKIIEKRQSVAFWCNPISGHATLYWYQQILGQGPKLLIQFQNNGVVDDSQLPKDRFSAERLKGVDSTLKIQPAKLEDSAVYLCASSPRTYQETQYFGPGTRLLVL.

The rearrangement joins TRBV25-1 to TRBJ2-5; 11 nucleotides agree with TRBD2. The better agreement between TRBJ2-7 and the DNA end casts doubt on the J call. CDR3 length equals 15 residues. From germline, CDR1 is MGHDK and CDR2 SYGVNS. The chain's CDR3 is CASSDSSGGPYEQYF. Written as DNA, the CDR3 is TGTGCCAGCAGTGATTCTAGCGGGGGGCCCTACGAGCAGTACTTC.

The rearrangement joins TRBV5-1 to TRBJ2-7; 8 bases agree with TRBD1. V trimming: 4 bases; J trimming: 3 bases; junction bases outside the gene matches: 9. Germline CDR1 and CDR2: SGHRS and YFSETQ. The CDR3 is made up of 15 amino acids. CDR3 loop: CASSVGDRGGYEQYF. The CDR3 DNA reads TGCGCCAGCAGCGTAGGCGACAGGGGCGGCTACGAGCAGTACTTC.